This T cell receptor (beta chain) is drawn from a study of regulatory T cells in long-lasting Graves disease. Study outcomes and limitations: With 2,500 to 3,500 shared public clonotypes, persistent patients exceeded new patients, who shared about 1,000.

This clonotype was picked up many times. Its antigen is still unknown. Library construction for TCR beta used iRepertoire HTBI primers and Arm-PCR of CDR3 regions. TCRdb independently ran MiXCR on the multiplex PCR reads; one entry per CDR3 protein. Counted here are 400,000 to 500,000 distinct CDR3 sequences, under 15% occurring once; the ten biggest clones make up 16%. Documented time point: newly diagnosed GD, antithyroid drugs for less than 3 months. The TCR library was made from RNA that had been extracted from PBMCs in TRIzol. There are 14 residues in the CDR3. J was trimmed by 5 bases and V by 10 bases; bases with no gene match: 10. Per the germline V gene, CDR1 is MNHNS and CDR2 is SASEGT. These same data were also listed under a study on T cells in Graves' hyperthyroidism and ophthalmopathy. That report adds: The TCR CDR3 first-round RT-PCR relied on the HTBI primer set.

The rearrangement links TRBV6-1 to TRBJ1-1, with 10 bases identical to TRBD1. The sequencing here drew on peripheral blood mononuclear cells (PBMCs), taken at new diagnosis, from a patient treated with antithyroid drugs. This receptor was obtained from a woman younger than 45 with Graves disease. The CDR3 is CATGVGGQGTEAFF. The DNA for the CDR3 is TGTGCCACCGGTGTGGGGGGACAGGGGACTGAAGCTTTCTTT.